These T cell receptor beta chains were read from a single sample in a study of blood T cells in healthy people across ages. TCRdb reprocessed the 5' RACE reads with MiXCR, giving one entry per CDR3 protein. The sample includes some 1.5 million distinct CDR3 sequences, 28% of them seen just once. Sequencing input: blood. The receptor set was obtained from a woman aged 25 to 39 in good health. The CDR3 runs from the conserved cysteine through the conserved F or W. The D gene is left open where the match is weak. For some rows the clone size is stated as once, few or many, or as a class when expanded; others skip it.

J	V	size	D	DNA	CDR3
TRBJ1-5	TRBV3-1	-	TRBD1	TGTGCCAGCAGCCAAAACCAGGGGGCACAGCCCCAGCATTTT	CASSQNQGAQPQHF
TRBJ2-3	TRBV7-9	-	-	TGTGCCAGCAGCTGGCGTTGGGATACGCAGTATTTT	CASSWRWDTQYF
TRBJ2-1	TRBV10-3	-	-	TGTGCCATCAGTGAGTCGTCGAGGGGCGAGCAGTTCTTC	CAISESSRGEQFF
TRBJ2-2	TRBV12-3/TRBV12-4	-	-	TGTGCCAGCACTCTCCCTAACACCGGGGAGCTGTTTTTT	CASTLPNTGELFF
TRBJ2-3	TRBV15	-	-	TGTGCCACCAGCAGACATCGCGGGGGGACAGGGACCTTTTATACGCAGTATTTT	CATSRHRGGTGTFYTQYF
TRBJ1-5	TRBV7-9	-	-	TGTGCCAGCAGCAGGGGACCCGATCAGCCGCAGCATTTT	CASSRGPDQPQHF
TRBJ2-7	TRBV6-5	-	-	TGTGCCAGCAGTTACTCCGTGGGGGGCCCCTCCTACAATGAGCAGTACTTC	CASSYSVGGPSYNEQYF
TRBJ2-1	TRBV28	-	-	TGTGCCAGCAGTTTGGTGAGGGAAGGCAATGAGCAGTTCTTC	CASSLVREGNEQFF
TRBJ2-7	TRBV4-3	-	TRBD2	TGCGCCAGCAGCCAAGAATTGGACGATGGCGGGAGGGCCTCCTACGAGCAGTACTTC	CASSQELDDGGRASYEQYF
TRBJ2-5	TRBV7-3	-	-	TGTGCCAGCAGCTTAGGGGGGTCGGGCCAAGGGACCCAGTACTTC	CASSLGGSGQGTQYF
TRBJ2-1	TRBV2	-	-	TGTGCCAGCAGACTAGAAGGAGGGGGTGAGCAGTTCTTC	CASRLEGGGEQFF
TRBJ2-1	TRBV28	once	TRBD2	TGTGCCAGCAGCCAGAGCGGGAGAGGGGATGAGCAGTTCTTC	CASSQSGRGDEQFF
TRBJ1-1	TRBV6-5	few	TRBD1	TGTGCCAGCAGCCGGTCCCCAGGGGGTGGGGAAGCTTTCTTT	CASSRSPGGGEAFF
TRBJ1-1	TRBV18	-	-	TGTGCCAGCTCACCGCCTGGGAATTCGAACACTGAAGCTTTCTTT	CASSPPGNSNTEAFF
TRBJ2-2	TRBV5-1	once	-	TGCGCCAGCAGCGAACAGGACACCGGGGAGCTGTTTTTT	CASSEQDTGELFF
TRBJ2-5	TRBV5-1	many	TRBD1	TGTGCCAGCAGTTTGGGGACAGGGGTGGAGACCCAGTACTTC	CASSLGTGVETQYF
TRBJ2-7	TRBV27	-	-	TGTGCCAGCAGGATGTGGGGGCGCGCTTACGAGCAGGACTTC	CASRMWGRAYEQDF
TRBJ2-7	TRBV19	-	-	TGTGCCAGTAGTACCGACAGGAGATCCTACGAGCAGTACTTC	CASSTDRRSYEQYF
TRBJ2-1	TRBV11-2	few	-	TGTGCCAGCAGCTTACAACAGGGATCGGAGACCCAGTTCTTC	CASSLQQGSETQFF
TRBJ2-7	TRBV4-1	many	TRBD2	TGCGCCAGCAGCCAGAATCTAGCGGGGGGGAACTCCTACGAGCAGTACTTC	CASSQNLAGGNSYEQYF
TRBJ1-4	TRBV20-1	-	-	TGCAGTGCTAGAGATAAGGGGGATGGTGAAAAACTGTTTTTT	CSARDKGDGEKLFF
TRBJ1-2	TRBV7-2	-	-	TGTGCCAGCAGCGTCCGGGTCCGAGGTGGCTACACCTTC	CASSVRVRGGYTF
TRBJ2-2	TRBV24-1	-	-	TGTGCCACCAGTGAAACTAGTTCCGGGGAGCTGTTTTTT	CATSETSSGELFF
TRBJ2-3	TRBV5-5	-	-	TGTGCCAGCTTTGGTAGCGGAGATACGCAGTATTTT	CASFGSGDTQYF
TRBJ1-1	TRBV5-5	-	-	TGTGCCAGCAGCTCCGCCGGGGGTTCAGAGACTGAAGCTTTCTTT	CASSSAGGSETEAFF
TRBJ2-7	TRBV28	few	-	TGTGCCAGCAGTAGGGACCCCTCCTTCTCCTACGAGCAGTACTTC	CASSRDPSFSYEQYF
TRBJ2-3	TRBV5-1	-	-	TGCGCCAGCAGCTGGGACGGGCGTGGAGATACGCAGTATTTT	CASSWDGRGDTQYF